This T cell receptor beta chain is from a study of response to subunit inactivated influenza vaccine. Findings and limits, study-wide: Researchers suggested that each seasonal influenza vaccination recruits few new T cells.

CDR1 is SGHNT, CDR2 YYREEE, per germline (reference sequence). The length of the CDR3 is 14 residues. V was cut by 6 bases and J by 4 bases, with 16 bases left in between. This clonotype was observed at least ten times. Its cognate antigen is unknown. In TCRdb, the RT-PCR reads were re-called with MiXCR into one record per CDR3 protein. The data contain about 520,000 distinct CDR3 sequences, less than 7.5% of them singletons. The TCR originated in a man aged 50-75 years who received an inactivated influenza vaccine. The sequences come from PBMCs from blood, collected about 24 months after vaccination. The rearrangement links TRBV5-4 to TRBJ2-5; tentative D call: TRBD2 (6 bases). CDR3 DNA: TGTGCCAGCACCCGAGAGGGAGGCCGAGAGACCCAGTACTTC. This translates into CASTREGGRETQYF.